The TCR beta chain under discussion was sequenced for a study of human T cells and chemical hapten exposure. Study-level background: Weekly scalp doses of diphenylcyclopropenone were given to patients during the approximately 25-week study. The variation in per-sample TCR yields arose mainly from small differences in pooled library volumes.

Of note for this clonotype: Its specificity is not known.

MiXCR was run by TCRdb on the RACE reads, yielding one entry per CDR3 protein. The sample shows a few hundred thousand distinct CDR3 sequences, about 5% of them seen only once. Study outcomes and limitations: The presence of alopecia in the donors means their immune response may differ from healthy people's. TCRs above 1 in 1000 frequency did not change with DPC sensitization.

CDR1 and CDR2 (germline): MNHEY, SVGEGT. Trimming took off 5 bases at V and 10 bases at J, with 11 bases between the two ends. This CDR3 is built from 11 residues. Noted time point: pre-sensitization, week 0. Treatment in this sample: therapeutic diphenylcyclopropenone sensitization with weekly scalp DPC. The source material was whole blood, sampled in connection with sensitization to the hapten diphenylcyclopropenone (DPC). The V gene is TRBV6-2 or TRBV6-3, the J gene TRBJ1-2; D is unresolved. The sequence derives from a woman younger than 30 with alopecia areata. Some clones in this sample may be carry-over from other donors' samples. The CDR3 sequence: CASSPGSFYTF. The CDR3 DNA reads as TGTGCCAGCAGTCCGGGATCCTTCTACACCTTC.